This T cell receptor beta chain comes out of a study of metastatic and nonmetastatic thyroid tumors. Via MiXCR, TCRdb re-called the PCR reads. The sample consists of around 5,400 clones, 33% of them appearing once. V was clipped by 9 bases and J by 6 bases, with 18 bases between them. The CDR3 consists of 14 residues. CDR1 and CDR2 from the germline V gene are MNHNS and SASEGT. Patients were all untreated before their thyroid surgery. This clonotype was sampled from a female donor with papillary thyroid cancer or a benign thyroid nodule (not recorded which). Some clones in this sample may be carry-over from other donors' samples. The chain has TRBV6-1 and TRBJ1-3; D might be TRBD1 (5 bases). Sequenced sample: adjacent normal tissue. For the CDR3, the DNA is TGTGCCAGTACCTCCGCGGGACGGACAAACACCATATATTTT. Translated: CASTSAGRTNTIYF.